This T cell receptor beta chain was documented in a study of shared T cell receptors in the human thymus. This CDR3 spans 15 amino acids. Germline V gene lookup returns CDR1 KGHSH and CDR2 LQKENI. V gave up 2 bases and J gave up 8 bases; unmatched junction bases: 9. Data came from immunoSEQ multiplex PCR; TCRdb stores just in-frame clones and leaves some out. Of 630,000 or so clones in the sample, 80% to 90% were seen once. These same records also appear under a second study, on human thymus T cells. This second study notes: Samples came from healthy Finnish infants during open corrective cardiac surgery. Resected material from corrective heart surgery provided the thymus tissue analysed. Both thymic and peripheral blood repertoires showed apparently biased V and J usage. Related research reported highly overlapping thymic repertoires among unrelated individuals.

The source of this sequence is a boy less than two years old with a congenital heart defect. Material for sequencing was thymocytes. The chain combines TRBV18 with TRBJ1-1; 9 nucleotides line up with TRBD1. The CDR3 region has the DNA TGTGCCAGCTCACCAGCTCTGGGACAGGGCTCCGAAGCTTTCTTT. It codes for CASSPALGQGSEAFF.